These 25 T cell receptor beta chains originate from one sample sequenced in a study of a mutant IDH1 vaccine in newly diagnosed glioma. Data came from immunoSEQ multiplex PCR; TCRdb stores just in-frame clones and leaves some out. The repertoire holds some 70,000 clones, with about 87% as singletons. These receptors are not linked to any known antigen. Time point of the sample: week 23, last vaccination. Each dose of the vaccine consisted of 300 ug of mutant IDH1 20-mer peptide, with topical imiquimod. Sample: PBMCs, taken from a glioma patient whose treatment included an IDH1 peptide vaccine. The receptors here all came from a man aged 18 to 29 with glioma.

The rearrangement joins TRBV4-1 to TRBJ1-4; possibly TRBD1 for D (6 bases). The CDR3 spans 14 residues. Trimming removed 5 bases at V and 3 bases at J, with 10 bases between. From germline, CDR1 is MGHRA and CDR2 YSYEKL. The CDR3 loop is CASSVGGPNEKLFF. The CDR3 DNA follows: TGCGCCAGCAGCGTGGGGGGCCCTAATGAAAAACTGTTTTTT.

V gene TRBV4-3 combines with J gene TRBJ1-1; D may be TRBD1 (5 bases). The CDR3 contains 16 residues. Looked up from germline, CDR1 is LGHNA and CDR2 is YSLEER. V was trimmed by 3 bases and J by 8 bases, leaving 22 bases between them. The CDR3 DNA sequence: TGCGCCAGCAGCCACACCGGTCAGGGCCCGGTATACGAAGCTTTCTTT. Translation gives CASSHTGQGPVYEAFF.

The chain links TRBV5-6 to TRBJ2-7; TRBD2 aligns across 7 bases. Germline V gives CDR1 SGHDT, CDR2 YYEEEE. Trimming removed 2 bases from V and 6 bases from J; junction bases left unmatched: 8. This CDR3 spans 14 amino acids. The CDR3 loop reads CASSFWIAGSEQYF. In DNA form, the CDR3 reads TGTGCCAGCAGCTTTTGGATAGCGGGCTCCGAGCAGTACTTC.

V and J are TRBV4-3 and TRBJ2-1; D gene ambiguous. The V end was cut by 1 base, the J end by 6 bases, with 10 bases between. The CDR3 runs to 14 residues. Germline CDR1 LGHNA, CDR2 YSLEER. CDR3 region: CASSQGHSTNEQFF. The DNA of the CDR3 is TGCGCCAGCAGCCAAGGACACTCGACCAATGAGCAGTTCTTC.

The chain couples TRBV7-2 to TRBJ2-1; D is unresolved. The CDR3 consists of 14 residues. Trimming took off 3 bases at V and 6 bases at J, with 12 bases between the two ends. In germline, CDR1 is SGHTA, CDR2 FQGNSA. The CDR3 DNA is TGTGCCAGCAGCTTCGACCCCGCGGCCAATGAGCAGTTCTTC. This sequence encodes CASSFDPAANEQFF.

This clone has just a few counts. The chain has TRBV7-9 and TRBJ1-2; 7 nucleotides agree with TRBD1. Germline V gene sequence: CDR1 SEHNR, CDR2 FQNEAQ (reference sequence). The CDR3 loop spans 15 amino acids. V was clipped by 5 bases and J by 0 bases; unmatched bases: 6. The CDR3: CASSRRDSSNYGYTF. DNA of the CDR3: TGTGCCAGCAGCAGGCGGGACAGCTCTAACTATGGCTACACCTTC.

The rearrangement joins TRBV7-6 to TRBJ1-4; TRBD1 matches 7 bases. V was pared by 4 bases and J by 5 bases, with 7 bases of the junction left unmatched. Germline V CDR1 and CDR2: SGHVS, FNYEAQ. The CDR3 consists of 15 residues. Written as DNA, the CDR3 is TGTGCCAGCAGCTCGGGACAGTTTTCAAATGAAAAACTGTTTTTT. Translation gives CASSSGQFSNEKLFF.

The chain combines TRBV4-2 with TRBJ2-6; no definite D call. Deletions cut 4 bases from V and 5 bases from J, with 18 bases between. CDR3 length equals 17 residues. CDR1 and CDR2 (germline): LGHNA, YNFKEQ. CDR3 DNA sequence: TGTGCCAGCAGCCTCGTGAGGTTACAAAGTCGGGCCAACGTCCTGACTTTC. It codes for CASSLVRLQSRANVLTF.

The chain is built from TRBV27 and TRBJ1-2, with TRBD1 identical over 7 bases. The CDR3 spans 12 residues. Trimming cost V 6 bases and J 4 bases; bases outside gene matches: 2. Germline CDR1 MNHEY, CDR2 SMNVEV (reference sequence). The CDR3 coding sequence is TGTGCCAGCAGGGGACAGTCCTATGGCTACACCTTC. It encodes CASRGQSYGYTF.

The rearrangement joins TRBV27 to TRBJ1-4; D perhaps matches TRBD1 (5 bases). The V gene lost 5 bases and the J gene lost 7 bases, with 14 bases spanning the gap. The CDR3 covers 14 residues. The germline V gene has CDR1 MNHEY and CDR2 SMNVEV (reference sequence). DNA for the CDR3: TGTGCCAGCAGTCGGAGATCCGGGGGTGAAAAACTGTTTTTT. Translating gives CASSRRSGGEKLFF.

V is TRBV30 and J is TRBJ2-7, with a weak D call TRBD1 (6 bases). The V and J ends lost 2 bases and 0 bases respectively, with 17 bases between them. CDR1 and CDR2 from the germline V gene are GTSNPN and SVGIG (reference sequence). The CDR3 contains 16 residues. This CDR3 reads CAWSPPRTGSSYEQYF. The CDR3 DNA reads TGTGCCTGGAGTCCGCCCAGAACAGGGAGCTCCTACGAGCAGTACTTC.

This clone was observed once. The chain is built from TRBV5-4 and TRBJ1-2; D is perhaps TRBD1 (6 bases). Germline V gene lookup returns CDR1 SGHNT and CDR2 YYREEE (reference sequence). V was trimmed by 0 bases and J by 0 bases, leaving 9 bases between them. The CDR3 spans 15 residues. CDR3 sequence: CASSLGRTANYGYTF. The CDR3 bases are TGTGCCAGCAGCTTGGGCAGGACAGCTAACTATGGCTACACCTTC.

CDR3 residues: CASSEDMWTKNIQYF. CDR3 coding DNA: TGTGCCAGCAGCGAGGACATGTGGACCAAAAACATTCAGTACTTC. The chain carries TRBV9 and TRBJ2-4; a weak D match, TRBD1 (5 bases). Per the germline V gene, CDR1 is SGDLS and CDR2 is YYNGEE. V dropped 3 bases and J dropped 2 bases, with 12 bases sitting between them. The CDR3 spans 15 residues. The full variable domain, its missing parts supplied by reference TRBV9 and TRBJ2-4, is DSGVTQTPKHLITATGQRVTLRCSPRSGDLSVYWYQQSLDQGLQFLIQYYNGEERAKGNILERFSAQQFPDLHSELNLSSLELGDSALYFCASSEDMWTKNIQYFGAGTRLSVL.

This clone came up once. The chain links TRBV5-1 to TRBJ2-2; TRBD2 matches 8 bases. The CDR3 has 17 amino acids. J lost 5 bases, V lost 3 bases, and 12 bases had no gene match. Germline V gene lookup returns CDR1 SGHRS and CDR2 YFSETQ. The CDR3 DNA reads as TGCGCCAGCAGCTCAGTCCTTAGCGGGAAGGCAACCGGGGAGCTGTTTTTT. This sequence encodes CASSSVLSGKATGELFF.

The chain uses TRBV9 and TRBJ1-2; D is unclear. CDR1 and CDR2 (germline): SGDLS, YYNGEE. The CDR3 sequence is 13 residues long. Trimming cost V 4 bases and J 8 bases, with 15 bases left between them. The CDR3 DNA is TGTGCCAGCAGCCCCCAGGCAGGCCGGGGCTACACCTTC. This translates into CASSPQAGRGYTF.

This clone was seen only a few times. This rearrangement joins TRBV2 to TRBJ2-3; possibly TRBD2 for D (6 bases). Trimming stripped 8 bases from V and 9 bases from J, with 18 bases between. Germline CDR1 reads SNHLY; CDR2 reads FYNNEI. The CDR3 loop spans 13 amino acids. The CDR3 is CASHPGGQETQYF. The CDR3 DNA reads as TGTGCCAGCCATCCTGGAGGGCAGGAGACGCAGTATTTT. Full variable domain (rest looked up from reference TRBV2 and TRBJ2-3): EPEVTQTPSHQVTQMGQEVILRCVPISNHLYFYWYRQILGQKVEFLVSFYNNEISEKSEIFDDQFSVERPDGSNFTLKIRSTKLEDSAMYFCASHPGGQETQYFGPGTRLTVL.

The chain employs TRBV6-5 and TRBJ1-3; D is uncertain. Germline CDR1 MNHEY, CDR2 SVGAGI. The CDR3 length is 14 residues. V dropped 3 bases and J dropped 8 bases, with 14 bases sitting between them. CDR3 DNA: TGTGCCAGCAGTTATAGTCCCAGGTTGGACACCATATATTTT. It yields the protein CASSYSPRLDTIYF.

This chain joins TRBV6-5 and TRBJ1-6; D remains ambiguous. The CDR3 is 12 residues long. V lost 2 bases and J lost 7, with 3 bases in between. Germline CDR1 reads MNHEY; CDR2 reads SVGAGI. The CDR3 spells CASSYPNSPLHF. CDR3 DNA sequence: TGTGCCAGCAGTTACCCGAATTCACCCCTCCACTTT.

This chain links TRBV15 with TRBJ1-1; D is ambiguous. The germline V gene encodes CDR1 LNHNV and CDR2 YYDKDF (reference sequence). CDR3 size: 15 residues. The V end lost 1 base, the J end lost 1 base, and 10 bases lay between the germline ends. As DNA, the CDR3 is TGTGCCACCAGCAGAGTTGCACGCGCGAACACTGAAGCTTTCTTT. As protein: CATSRVARANTEAFF.

This clone has more than one count but fewer than ten. The rearrangement uses TRBV2 and TRBJ1-5; D call uncertain. Deletions cut 4 bases from V and 5 bases from J, with 6 bases between. Germline CDR1 is SNHLY and CDR2 is FYNNEI. This CDR3 is built from 12 residues. CDR3 coding DNA: TGTGCCAGCAGTGGAGGGTATCAGCCCCAGCATTTT. The encoded protein is CASSGGYQPQHF.

This clone was detected only once. J is TRBJ2-3 and V is TRBV4-2; TRBD2 aligns across 8 bases. The CDR3 contains 15 residues. With 6 bases clipped from V and 9 bases from J, the junction kept 14 bases outside the gene matches. Germline lookup yields CDR1 LGHNA and CDR2 YNFKEQ. The CDR3 region is CASRPSFGTSETQYF. CDR3 coding DNA: TGTGCCAGCAGACCCTCCTTCGGGACTAGTGAGACGCAGTATTTT.

J is TRBJ2-2 and V is TRBV5-1, with a tentative D call TRBD2 (5 bases). CDR1 is SGHRS, CDR2 YFSETQ, per germline. With 7 bases removed from V and 6 bases from J, the gap between germline ends came to 10 bases. The CDR3 runs to 12 residues. The CDR3 nucleotides read TGCGCCAGCGTGAGGGAACCCGGGGAGCTGTTTTTT. Protein sequence: CASVREPGELFF. The entire variable domain, with the rest obtained from reference TRBV5-1 and TRBJ2-2, is as follows: KAGVTQTPRYLIKTRGQQVTLSCSPISGHRSVSWYQQTPGQGLQFLFEYFSETQRNKGNFPGRFSGRQFSNSRSEMNVSTLELGDSALYLCASVREPGELFFGEGSRLTVL.

The CDR3 nucleotides are TGTGCCAGCGGCCGGGACAGGGCTTTCAATCAGCCCCAGCATTTT. This encodes CASGRDRAFNQPQHF. V and J are TRBV9 and TRBJ1-5, with TRBD1 matching over 9 bases. The CDR3 totals 15 residues. Germline V CDR1 and CDR2: SGDLS, YYNGEE. The J segment lost 3 bases and the V segment lost 7 bases, leaving 8 bases of the junction unmatched.

This clone occurred a few times. The chain carries TRBV9 and TRBJ1-2, with a possible D match to TRBD1 (5 bases). CDR3 length: 15 residues. Trimming took 0 bases from V and 4 from J, leaving 13 bases between them. Germline-derived CDR1 and CDR2 are SGDLS and YYNGEE. In nucleotides, the CDR3 is TGTGCCAGCAGCGTAGGAATAGGGGACCTCTATGGCTACACCTTC. Its protein is CASSVGIGDLYGYTF.

The chain combines TRBV19 with TRBJ1-3; 9 nucleotides agree with TRBD1. The CDR3 runs 16 residues. J lost 0 bases, V lost 6 bases, and 6 bases had no gene match. Germline V gene lookup returns CDR1 LNHDA and CDR2 SQIVND (reference sequence). The CDR3 spells CASRTTGGISGNTIYF. In DNA, the CDR3 is TGTGCCAGTAGAACGACAGGGGGAATCTCTGGAAACACCATATATTTT.